These T cell receptor beta chains were read from a single sample in a study of blood T cell repertoires in COVID-19. The repertoire was sequenced with immunoSEQ multiplex PCR; TCRdb's copy has only in-frame clones and lacks some. The sample includes 300,000 to 400,000 clones, 85% to 90% of them seen just once. Source material: peripheral blood. Every receptor here comes from a woman in her forties or fifties with COVID-19, enrolled during active disease. Both conserved end residues are part of each CDR3. Each record gives: clone size, D gene, J gene, V gene, CDR3 DNA, CDR3 protein. A D gene is named only where the DNA matches it firmly. Only some rows state a clone size, as once, few, many or a class for expanded clones.

clone_size: once
d_call: TRBD2
j_call: TRBJ2-1
v_call: TRBV5-1
cdr3_nt: TGCGCCAGCAGCCCGAGCGGGACCGTCTACAATGAGCAGTTCTTC
cdr3_aa: CASSPSGTVYNEQFF

clone_size: NA
d_call: TRBD1
j_call: TRBJ1-1
v_call: TRBV27
cdr3_nt: TGTGCCAGCAAGCAGGGGGCGCGTTCTTTCTTT
cdr3_aa: CASKQGARSFF

clone_size: NA
d_call: NA
j_call: TRBJ2-4
v_call: TRBV19
cdr3_nt: TGTGCCAGTAGTACTATATTTGGCGGGGCCAAAAACATTCAGTACTTC
cdr3_aa: CASSTIFGGAKNIQYF

clone_size: NA
d_call: NA
j_call: TRBJ2-1
v_call: TRBV5-6
cdr3_nt: TGTGCCAGCAGCCTCTCAGGGACACCAAACAATGAGCAGTTCTTC
cdr3_aa: CASSLSGTPNNEQFF

clone_size: NA
d_call: TRBD1
j_call: TRBJ2-7
v_call: TRBV9
cdr3_nt: TGTGCCAGCAGCGTGGGCCCCGACAGGGTCTACGAGCAGTACTTC
cdr3_aa: CASSVGPDRVYEQYF

clone_size: NA
d_call: NA
j_call: TRBJ2-5
v_call: TRBV15
cdr3_nt: TGTGCCACCAGCAGACGACAGTCAGAGACCCAGTACTTC
cdr3_aa: CATSRRQSETQYF

clone_size: NA
d_call: NA
j_call: TRBJ2-1
v_call: TRBV7-9
cdr3_nt: TGTGCCAGCAGCTTAGAGTACGGTAATGAGCAGTTCTTC
cdr3_aa: CASSLEYGNEQFF

clone_size: NA
d_call: NA
j_call: TRBJ2-7
v_call: TRBV19
cdr3_nt: TGTGCCAGTAGTTTTCGGCGGAACTACGAGCAGTACTTC
cdr3_aa: CASSFRRNYEQYF

clone_size: NA
d_call: NA
j_call: TRBJ2-3
v_call: TRBV7-9
cdr3_nt: TGTGCCAGCAGCGAGATTCGGGGAGATACGCAGTATTTT
cdr3_aa: CASSEIRGDTQYF

clone_size: NA
d_call: TRBD1
j_call: TRBJ1-1
v_call: TRBV18
cdr3_nt: TGTGCCAGCTCAGAATTTAGGACAGGGGGCACCAACACTGAAGCTTTCTTT
cdr3_aa: CASSEFRTGGTNTEAFF

clone_size: few
d_call: TRBD2
j_call: TRBJ2-2
v_call: TRBV30
cdr3_nt: TGTGCCTGGAGTATTAGCGGGAGTACCGGGGAGCTGTTTTTT
cdr3_aa: CAWSISGSTGELFF

clone_size: NA
d_call: NA
j_call: TRBJ1-2
v_call: TRBV21-1
cdr3_nt: TGTGCCAGCAGCAAAAGGACAGGGTTTTTTTATGGCTACACCTTC
cdr3_aa: CASSKRTGFFYGYTF

clone_size: NA
d_call: TRBD1
j_call: TRBJ1-1
v_call: TRBV29-1
cdr3_nt: TGCAGCTGCCCCAGGGGGTCCGGTGGCTACACTGAAGCTTTCTTT
cdr3_aa: CSCPRGSGGYTEAFF

clone_size: NA
d_call: NA
j_call: TRBJ2-5
v_call: TRBV9
cdr3_nt: TGTGCCAGCAGCGTCCAGGGTGTCCCTAGGGAGACCCAGTACTTC
cdr3_aa: CASSVQGVPRETQYF

clone_size: NA
d_call: NA
j_call: TRBJ2-3
v_call: TRBV19
cdr3_nt: TGTGCCAGGGGGCGGCCGCTTTACACAGATACGCAGTATTTT
cdr3_aa: CARGRPLYTDTQYF

clone_size: once
d_call: TRBD1
j_call: TRBJ1-2
v_call: TRBV5-1
cdr3_nt: TGCGCCAGCAGCTCCGGGGACAGGGGGCCTCGAGGCTACACCTTC
cdr3_aa: CASSSGDRGPRGYTF

clone_size: few
d_call: TRBD1
j_call: TRBJ1-5
v_call: TRBV4-2
cdr3_nt: TGTGCCAGCAGCCAAGATTTCTGGGGACAGAGCAATCAGCCCCAGCATTTT
cdr3_aa: CASSQDFWGQSNQPQHF

clone_size: NA
d_call: NA
j_call: TRBJ2-1
v_call: TRBV25-1
cdr3_nt: TGTGCCAGCAGTGACTCGTACAATGAGCAGTTCTTC
cdr3_aa: CASSDSYNEQFF

clone_size: NA
d_call: NA
j_call: TRBJ2-1
v_call: TRBV27
cdr3_nt: TGTGCCAGCAGTTCCCGGACTCAGCAGTTCTTC
cdr3_aa: CASSSRTQQFF

clone_size: NA
d_call: NA
j_call: TRBJ2-1
v_call: TRBV27
cdr3_nt: TGTGCCAGCAGTTGGCGACAGACTGCATGGGTGCAGTTCTTC
cdr3_aa: CASSWRQTAWVQFF

clone_size: NA
d_call: NA
j_call: TRBJ2-3
v_call: TRBV5-8
cdr3_nt: TGTGCCAGCAGCCTAAGAGGGAAGGGCACAGATACGCAGTATTTT
cdr3_aa: CASSLRGKGTDTQYF

clone_size: NA
d_call: NA
j_call: TRBJ2-7
v_call: TRBV6-5
cdr3_nt: TGTGCCAGCAGTTACCTCGGGGGTTTTAGCTACGAGCAGTACTTC
cdr3_aa: CASSYLGGFSYEQYF

clone_size: NA
d_call: NA
j_call: TRBJ1-3
v_call: TRBV9
cdr3_nt: TGTGCCAGCAGCGTAGGATCGGGGGGAAGAAGCTCTGGAAACACCATATATTTT
cdr3_aa: CASSVGSGGRSSGNTIYF

clone_size: NA
d_call: TRBD2
j_call: TRBJ2-3
v_call: TRBV10-2
cdr3_nt: TGCGCCTCTTTAAGGGCGGGAGTGCCAGATACGCAGTATTTT
cdr3_aa: CASLRAGVPDTQYF

clone_size: NA
d_call: NA
j_call: TRBJ2-3
v_call: TRBV9
cdr3_nt: TGTGCCAGCAGCGCTTTCTTTAGCACAGATACGCAGTATTTT
cdr3_aa: CASSAFFSTDTQYF

clone_size: once
d_call: TRBD1
j_call: TRBJ2-1
v_call: TRBV25-1
cdr3_nt: TGTGCCAGCACACAGGGGCCTTACTCCTACAATGAGCAGTTCTTC
cdr3_aa: CASTQGPYSYNEQFF

clone_size: NA
d_call: TRBD2
j_call: TRBJ2-7
v_call: TRBV6-1
cdr3_nt: TGTGCCAGCAGTGAGGCGGGAGTAGGGTACGAGCAGTACTTC
cdr3_aa: CASSEAGVGYEQYF

clone_size: NA
d_call: TRBD2
j_call: TRBJ2-1
v_call: TRBV7-2
cdr3_nt: TGTGCCAGCAGCCGGGGACTAGCGGTCTACAATGAGCAGTTCTTC
cdr3_aa: CASSRGLAVYNEQFF

clone_size: NA
d_call: TRBD1
j_call: TRBJ2-3
v_call: TRBV27
cdr3_nt: TGTGCCAGCAGTCGGACAGGGATTAGCACAGATACGCAGTATTTT
cdr3_aa: CASSRTGISTDTQYF

clone_size: NA
d_call: NA
j_call: TRBJ2-7
v_call: TRBV7-8
cdr3_nt: TGTGCCAGCAGCTCCGTGGAGGGACAGACGTACTTC
cdr3_aa: CASSSVEGQTYF

clone_size: NA
d_call: NA
j_call: TRBJ2-7
v_call: TRBV6-4
cdr3_nt: TGTGCCAGCAGCCCCGCCCCCGGCGGTACCTACGAGCAGTACTTC
cdr3_aa: CASSPAPGGTYEQYF

clone_size: NA
d_call: TRBD1
j_call: TRBJ2-1
v_call: TRBV5-6
cdr3_nt: TGTGCCAGCAGCCTGTTGACAGGGAGCTCCTACAATGAGCAGTTCTTC
cdr3_aa: CASSLLTGSSYNEQFF

clone_size: many
d_call: TRBD1
j_call: TRBJ2-5
v_call: TRBV5-1
cdr3_nt: TGCGCCAGCAGCTTCACAACCGGGACAGGACAAGAGACCCAGTACTTC
cdr3_aa: CASSFTTGTGQETQYF

clone_size: NA
d_call: TRBD1
j_call: TRBJ2-7
v_call: TRBV7-8
cdr3_nt: TGTGCCAGCAGCTTAATGACAGGGGCGGTCTACGAGCAGTACTTC
cdr3_aa: CASSLMTGAVYEQYF

clone_size: NA
d_call: TRBD2
j_call: TRBJ2-4
v_call: TRBV19
cdr3_nt: TGTGCCAGTAGTATGGTGGGAGGGCGTAGAGCCAAAAACATTCAGTACTTC
cdr3_aa: CASSMVGGRRAKNIQYF

clone_size: NA
d_call: TRBD2
j_call: TRBJ2-7
v_call: TRBV18
cdr3_nt: TGTGCCAGCTCATCGACTAGCGACTACGAGCAGTACTTC
cdr3_aa: CASSSTSDYEQYF

clone_size: NA
d_call: NA
j_call: TRBJ1-2
v_call: TRBV11-3
cdr3_nt: TGTGCCAGCAGCCTAAGGTCGGGTAACTATGGCTACACCTTC
cdr3_aa: CASSLRSGNYGYTF

clone_size: NA
d_call: NA
j_call: TRBJ2-3
v_call: TRBV5-1
cdr3_nt: TGCGCCAGCAGCCCGGGGGTCTCCCCATCATCACAGTATTTT
cdr3_aa: CASSPGVSPSSQYF

clone_size: NA
d_call: TRBD2
j_call: TRBJ2-4
v_call: TRBV27
cdr3_nt: TGTGCCAGCAGTTTAGCGGGAGGGCCGGGGAACATTCAGTACTTC
cdr3_aa: CASSLAGGPGNIQYF

clone_size: NA
d_call: TRBD1
j_call: TRBJ2-1
v_call: TRBV13
cdr3_nt: TGTGCCAGCAGCTTAGTATTGATACAGGGGGCGAAGCATGAGCAGTTCTTC
cdr3_aa: CASSLVLIQGAKHEQFF

clone_size: NA
d_call: NA
j_call: TRBJ1-2
v_call: TRBV19
cdr3_nt: TGTGCCAGTAGGAAATGGGTACAGGACGCCTATGGCTACACCTTC
cdr3_aa: CASRKWVQDAYGYTF

clone_size: NA
d_call: TRBD1
j_call: TRBJ1-6
v_call: TRBV5-6
cdr3_nt: TGTGCCAGCAACTCCGGGACAGGGGGACGAAACTCCTATAATTCACCCCTCCACTTT
cdr3_aa: CASNSGTGGRNSYNSPLHF

clone_size: NA
d_call: NA
j_call: TRBJ1-1
v_call: TRBV5-4
cdr3_nt: TGTGCCAGCAGCTTGGTTGGCCCCGCGGACACTGAAGCTTTCTTT
cdr3_aa: CASSLVGPADTEAFF

clone_size: NA
d_call: NA
j_call: TRBJ2-2
v_call: TRBV2
cdr3_nt: TGTGCCAGCAGCCGACAGGCTGCGAACACCGGGGAGCTGTTTTTT
cdr3_aa: CASSRQAANTGELFF

clone_size: NA
d_call: TRBD1
j_call: TRBJ1-2
v_call: TRBV9
cdr3_nt: TGTGCCAGCAGCGAGACAGGGAAGGTTAACTATGGCTACACCTTC
cdr3_aa: CASSETGKVNYGYTF

clone_size: NA
d_call: NA
j_call: TRBJ2-5
v_call: TRBV19
cdr3_nt: TGTGCCAGTAGTATTGGACTGGCAGAGACCCAGTACTTC
cdr3_aa: CASSIGLAETQYF

clone_size: NA
d_call: NA
j_call: TRBJ2-5
v_call: TRBV11-2
cdr3_nt: TGTGCCAGCAGCCGTCAGGGGTTCCAAGAGACCCAGTACTTC
cdr3_aa: CASSRQGFQETQYF

clone_size: NA
d_call: TRBD2
j_call: TRBJ2-1
v_call: TRBV6-5
cdr3_nt: TGTGCCAGTACTAGCGGGGCTTACAATGAGCAGTTCTTC
cdr3_aa: CASTSGAYNEQFF

clone_size: NA
d_call: NA
j_call: TRBJ1-5
v_call: TRBV6-6
cdr3_nt: TGTGCCAGCAGTTTTACAGGGTATCAGCCCCAGCATTTT
cdr3_aa: CASSFTGYQPQHF

clone_size: NA
d_call: NA
j_call: TRBJ1-2
v_call: TRBV21-1
cdr3_nt: TGTGCCAGCAGCGAAACCGGGACAGAGCTCAACTATGGCTACACCTTC
cdr3_aa: CASSETGTELNYGYTF

clone_size: NA
d_call: NA
j_call: TRBJ2-5
v_call: TRBV7-9
cdr3_nt: TGTGCCAGCAGCCCCGGGAAGGCAGAAGAGACCCAGTACTTC
cdr3_aa: CASSPGKAEETQYF

clone_size: NA
d_call: NA
j_call: TRBJ1-2
v_call: TRBV7-9
cdr3_nt: TGTGCCAGCAGCGGAGGGACGGAGGTACCTGCTAACTATGGCTACACCTTC
cdr3_aa: CASSGGTEVPANYGYTF

clone_size: NA
d_call: TRBD1
j_call: TRBJ1-2
v_call: TRBV27
cdr3_nt: TGTGCCAGCAGTTTATCGGGACAGGGGTACTATGGCTACACCTTC
cdr3_aa: CASSLSGQGYYGYTF

clone_size: NA
d_call: NA
j_call: TRBJ2-3
v_call: TRBV20-1
cdr3_nt: TGCAGTGCTAGTGTGGGCCCTCTGAATACGCAGTATTTT
cdr3_aa: CSASVGPLNTQYF

clone_size: NA
d_call: TRBD1
j_call: TRBJ1-1
v_call: TRBV5-1
cdr3_nt: TGCGCCAGCAGCTTGATGACAGGGAGAAACACTGAAGCTTTCTTT
cdr3_aa: CASSLMTGRNTEAFF

clone_size: NA
d_call: NA
j_call: TRBJ1-5
v_call: TRBV6-2/TRBV6-3
cdr3_nt: TGTGCCAGCAGTTCCCCGGCGCGGCTAAGCAATCAGCCCCAGCATTTT
cdr3_aa: CASSSPARLSNQPQHF

clone_size: NA
d_call: TRBD2
j_call: TRBJ2-2
v_call: TRBV30
cdr3_nt: TGTGCCTGGAGTGCCCCGGAGGCTAGCGGCGGGTGGCTGTTTTTT
cdr3_aa: CAWSAPEASGGWLFF